The present T cell receptor beta chain was sequenced within a study of T-cell reconstitution after alpha-beta-depleted transplantation in children. This CDR3 has 20 residues. V dropped 7 bases and J dropped 0; count of bases not matched to a gene: 17. Germline CDR1 SGHRS, CDR2 YFSETQ. Molecular barcoding with unique molecular identifiers was used for the TCRbeta library. TCRdb re-analysed the PCR reads in MiXCR, keeping a single row per CDR3 protein. The sample shows about 610,000 distinct CDR3 sequences, more than 9% of them seen only once. This sequence originates from a human donor who donated a stem cell graft to a child with acute myeloid leukemia. The genes are TRBV5-1 and TRBJ2-1; 12 positions agree with TRBD2. Sequenced here: PBMCs from the stem cell graft donor, sampled from the stem cell graft. CDR3 sequence reads: CASRPIPGLAGQSSYNEQFF. In DNA, the CDR3 is TGCGCCAGCCGTCCTATCCCGGGACTAGCGGGTCAGAGCTCCTACAATGAGCAGTTCTTC.